The source of this TCR beta chain is a study of chemoradiotherapy in HPV16-positive cancers. Points on this clone: As yet, its antigen is unknown.

Overall study results and limits: Better recurrence-free survival went with HPV-responsive T-cell expansion in HPV16-positive patients. The functional HPV-specific definition rests on just a couple of HPV16-positive patients. During treatment, candidate HPV-specific clones and E7-related motifs expanded in tumor.

This CDR3 comprises 12 residues. The germline V gene has CDR1 SGHTA and CDR2 FQGTGA. Trimming removed 5 bases from V and 4 bases from J, with 7 bases in between. Repeated repertoire sampling spanned the course of chemoradiotherapy. Clones were read by immunoSEQ multiplex PCR, and TCRdb kept only the in-frame ones, dropping some. Among several hundred clones listed, 85% to 95% were seen once. Here the sequenced sample was tumor tissue, taken from a patient who underwent chemoradiotherapy. This TCR was recovered from a human donor with HPV-associated anogenital cancer. The chain employs TRBV7-3 and TRBJ2-3; D perhaps matches TRBD2 (6 bases). The CDR3 protein is CASSGEADTQYF. The CDR3 region has the DNA TGTGCCAGCAGCGGGGAGGCAGATACGCAGTATTTT.